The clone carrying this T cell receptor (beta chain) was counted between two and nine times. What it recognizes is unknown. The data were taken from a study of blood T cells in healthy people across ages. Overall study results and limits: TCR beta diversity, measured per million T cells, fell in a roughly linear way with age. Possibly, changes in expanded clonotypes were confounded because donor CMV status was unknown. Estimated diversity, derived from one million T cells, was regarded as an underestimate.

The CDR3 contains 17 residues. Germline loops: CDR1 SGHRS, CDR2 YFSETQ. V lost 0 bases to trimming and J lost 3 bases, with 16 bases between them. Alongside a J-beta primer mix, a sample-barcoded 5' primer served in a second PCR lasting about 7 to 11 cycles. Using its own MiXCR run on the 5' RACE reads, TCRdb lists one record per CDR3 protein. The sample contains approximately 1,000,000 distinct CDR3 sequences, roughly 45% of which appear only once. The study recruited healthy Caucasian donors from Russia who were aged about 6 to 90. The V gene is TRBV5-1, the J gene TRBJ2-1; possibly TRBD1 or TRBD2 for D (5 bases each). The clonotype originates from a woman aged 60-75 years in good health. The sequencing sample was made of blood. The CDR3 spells CASSLGRPGLDYNEQFF. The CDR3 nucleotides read TGCGCCAGCAGCTTGGGGAGACCGGGGCTAGACTACAATGAGCAGTTCTTC.